This T cell receptor (beta chain) was identified in a study of T cells after yellow fever vaccination. The sample holds many counts of this clonotype. Its antigen is currently unknown. Germline CDR1 reads SGHRS; CDR2 reads YFSETQ. Trimming took 0 bases from V and 3 from J; bases not matched to a gene: 4. This CDR3 is built from 15 residues. Via MiXCR, TCRdb re-called the 5' RACE reads, giving one row per CDR3 protein. The sample yields some 110,000 distinct CDR3 sequences, roughly 8.4% seen once. Study outcomes and limitations: Most primary-vaccination clones recurred post-booster (around 95% CD4, 88% CD8).

The chain combines TRBV5-1 with TRBJ2-7; 9 bases align to TRBD1. The TCR originated in a man aged 25 to 40 who received the YFV17D yellow fever vaccine. The sample here was CD8+ T cells sorted from PBMCs, taken 45 days after the yellow fever booster vaccination. The CDR3 here is CASSLGTGDHYEQYF. DNA of the CDR3: TGCGCCAGCAGCTTGGGGACAGGGGATCACTACGAGCAGTACTTC.